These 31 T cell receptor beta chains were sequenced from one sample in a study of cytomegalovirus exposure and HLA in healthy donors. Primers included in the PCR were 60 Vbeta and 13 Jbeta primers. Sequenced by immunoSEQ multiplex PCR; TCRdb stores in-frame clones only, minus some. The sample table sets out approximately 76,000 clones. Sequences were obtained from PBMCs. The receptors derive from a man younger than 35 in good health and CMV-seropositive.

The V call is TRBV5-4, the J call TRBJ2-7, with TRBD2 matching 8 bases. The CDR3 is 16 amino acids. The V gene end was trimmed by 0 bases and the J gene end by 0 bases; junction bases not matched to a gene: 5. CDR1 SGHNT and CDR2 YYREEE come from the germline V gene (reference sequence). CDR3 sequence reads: CASSLAGGRFSYEQYF. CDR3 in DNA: TGTGCCAGCAGCTTGGCGGGCGGGAGGTTCTCCTACGAGCAGTACTTC.

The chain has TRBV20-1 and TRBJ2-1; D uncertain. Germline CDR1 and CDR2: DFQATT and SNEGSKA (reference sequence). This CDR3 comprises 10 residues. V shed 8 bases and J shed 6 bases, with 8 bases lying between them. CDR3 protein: CSFVPNEQFF. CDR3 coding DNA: TGCAGTTTCGTCCCCAATGAGCAGTTCTTC.

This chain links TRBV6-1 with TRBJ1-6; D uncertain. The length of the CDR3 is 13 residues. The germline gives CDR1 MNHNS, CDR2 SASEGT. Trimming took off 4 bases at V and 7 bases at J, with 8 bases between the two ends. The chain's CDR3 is CASSGYENSPLHF. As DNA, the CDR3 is TGTGCCAGCAGTGGTTATGAGAATTCACCCCTCCACTTT.

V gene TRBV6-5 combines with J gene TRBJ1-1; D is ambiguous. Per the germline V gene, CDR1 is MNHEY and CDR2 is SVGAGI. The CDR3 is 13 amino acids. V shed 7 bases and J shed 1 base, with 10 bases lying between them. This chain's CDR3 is CASIQRGNTEAFF. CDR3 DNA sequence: TGTGCCAGCATTCAACGAGGGAACACTGAAGCTTTCTTT.

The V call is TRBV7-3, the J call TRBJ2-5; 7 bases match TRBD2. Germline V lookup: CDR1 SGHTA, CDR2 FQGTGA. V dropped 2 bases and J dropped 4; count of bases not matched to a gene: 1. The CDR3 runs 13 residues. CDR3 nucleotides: TGTGCCAGCAGCTTAGGCGGGAGAGAGACCCAGTACTTC. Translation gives CASSLGGRETQYF.

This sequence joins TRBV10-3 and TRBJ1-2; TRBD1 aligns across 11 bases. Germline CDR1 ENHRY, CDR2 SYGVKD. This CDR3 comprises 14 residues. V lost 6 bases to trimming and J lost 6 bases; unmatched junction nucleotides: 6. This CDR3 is CAIREDRGPDGYTF. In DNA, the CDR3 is TGTGCCATCAGGGAGGACAGGGGGCCGGATGGCTACACCTTC.

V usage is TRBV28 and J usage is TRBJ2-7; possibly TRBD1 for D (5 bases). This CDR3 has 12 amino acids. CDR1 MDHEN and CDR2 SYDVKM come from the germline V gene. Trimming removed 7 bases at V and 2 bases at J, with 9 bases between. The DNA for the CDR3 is TGTGCCAGCACGCAGGGCACCTACGAGCAGTACTTC. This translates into CASTQGTYEQYF.

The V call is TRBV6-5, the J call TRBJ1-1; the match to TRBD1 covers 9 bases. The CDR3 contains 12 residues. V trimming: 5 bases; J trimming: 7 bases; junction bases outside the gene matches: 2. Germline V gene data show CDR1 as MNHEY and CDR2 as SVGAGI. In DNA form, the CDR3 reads TGTGCCAGCAGTCGACAGGGGGTTGAAGCTTTCTTT. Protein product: CASSRQGVEAFF.

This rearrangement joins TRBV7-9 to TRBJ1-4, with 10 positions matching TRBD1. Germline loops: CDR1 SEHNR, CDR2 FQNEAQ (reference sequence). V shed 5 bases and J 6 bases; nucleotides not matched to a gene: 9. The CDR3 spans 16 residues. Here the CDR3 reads CASSPSGTGEDEKLFF. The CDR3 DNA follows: TGTGCCAGCAGCCCCTCCGGGACAGGGGAGGATGAAAAACTGTTTTTT.

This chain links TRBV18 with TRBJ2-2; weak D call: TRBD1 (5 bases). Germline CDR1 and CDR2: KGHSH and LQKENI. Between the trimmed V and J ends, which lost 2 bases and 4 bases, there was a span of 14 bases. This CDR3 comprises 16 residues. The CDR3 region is CASSPRQGQGTGELFF. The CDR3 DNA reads TGTGCCAGCTCACCAAGGCAGGGCCAGGGCACCGGGGAGCTGTTTTTT.

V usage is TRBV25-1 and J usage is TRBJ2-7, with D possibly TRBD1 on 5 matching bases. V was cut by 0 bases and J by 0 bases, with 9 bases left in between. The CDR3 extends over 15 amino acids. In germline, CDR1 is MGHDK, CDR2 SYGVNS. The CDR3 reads CASSEYRTSSYEQYF. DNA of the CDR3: TGTGCCAGCAGTGAATATAGGACAAGCTCCTACGAGCAGTACTTC.

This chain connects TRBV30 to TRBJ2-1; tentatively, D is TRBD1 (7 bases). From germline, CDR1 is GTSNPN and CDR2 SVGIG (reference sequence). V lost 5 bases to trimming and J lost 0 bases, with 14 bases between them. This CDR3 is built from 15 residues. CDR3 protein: CAWSPGGSSYNEQFF. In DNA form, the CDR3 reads TGTGCCTGGTCGCCAGGGGGGAGCTCCTACAATGAGCAGTTCTTC.

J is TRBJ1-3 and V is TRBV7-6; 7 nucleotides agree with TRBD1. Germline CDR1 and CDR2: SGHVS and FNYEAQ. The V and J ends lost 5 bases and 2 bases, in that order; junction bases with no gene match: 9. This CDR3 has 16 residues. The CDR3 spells CASSPKVTGPGNTIYF. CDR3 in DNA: TGTGCCAGCAGCCCCAAAGTGACAGGGCCTGGAAACACCATATATTTT.

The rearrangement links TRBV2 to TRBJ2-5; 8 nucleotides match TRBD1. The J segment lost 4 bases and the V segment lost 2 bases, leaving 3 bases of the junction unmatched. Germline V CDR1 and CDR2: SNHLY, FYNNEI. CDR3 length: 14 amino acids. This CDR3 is CASSEQGAGETQYF. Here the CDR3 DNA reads TGTGCCAGCAGTGAACAGGGGGCAGGAGAGACCCAGTACTTC.

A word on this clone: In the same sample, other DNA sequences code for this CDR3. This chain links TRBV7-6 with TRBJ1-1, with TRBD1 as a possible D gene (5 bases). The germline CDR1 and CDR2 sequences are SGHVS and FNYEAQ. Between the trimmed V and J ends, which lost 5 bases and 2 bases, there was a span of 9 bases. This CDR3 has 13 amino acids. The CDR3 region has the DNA TGTGCCAGCAGCCTTACAGGCAACACTGAAGCTTTCTTT. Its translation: CASSLTGNTEAFF.

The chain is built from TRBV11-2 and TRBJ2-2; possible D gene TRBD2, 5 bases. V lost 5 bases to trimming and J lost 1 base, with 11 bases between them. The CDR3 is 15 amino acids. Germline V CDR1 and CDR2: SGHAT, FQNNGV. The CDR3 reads CASSPTAGNTGELFF. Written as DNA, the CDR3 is TGTGCCAGCAGCCCTACGGCGGGGAACACCGGGGAGCTGTTTTTT. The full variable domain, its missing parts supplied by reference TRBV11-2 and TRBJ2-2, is EAGVAQSPRYKIIEKRQSVAFWCNPISGHATLYWYQQILGQGPKLLIQFQNNGVVDDSQLPKDRFSAERLKGVDSTLKIQPAKLEDSAVYLCASSPTAGNTGELFFGEGSRLTVL.

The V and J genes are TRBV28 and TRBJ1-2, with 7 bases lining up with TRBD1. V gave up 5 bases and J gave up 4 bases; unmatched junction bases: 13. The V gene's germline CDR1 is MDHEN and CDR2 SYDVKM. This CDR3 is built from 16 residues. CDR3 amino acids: CASSPRQGPLGYGYTF. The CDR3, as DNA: TGTGCCAGCAGTCCTCGACAGGGCCCTTTGGGCTATGGCTACACCTTC.

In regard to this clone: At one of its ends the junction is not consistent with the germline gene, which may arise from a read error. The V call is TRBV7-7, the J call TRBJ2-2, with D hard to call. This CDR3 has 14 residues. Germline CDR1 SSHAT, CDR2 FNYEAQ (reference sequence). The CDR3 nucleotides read TGTGCTAGCAGCTTAATACAGAACACCGGGGAGCTGTTTTTT. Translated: CASSLIQNTGELFF.

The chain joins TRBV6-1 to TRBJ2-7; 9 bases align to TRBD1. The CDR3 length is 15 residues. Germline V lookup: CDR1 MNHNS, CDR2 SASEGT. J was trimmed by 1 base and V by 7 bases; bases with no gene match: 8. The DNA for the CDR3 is TGTGCCAGCAAAAGAACGGGACAGGGATCCTACGAGCAGTACTTC. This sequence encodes CASKRTGQGSYEQYF.

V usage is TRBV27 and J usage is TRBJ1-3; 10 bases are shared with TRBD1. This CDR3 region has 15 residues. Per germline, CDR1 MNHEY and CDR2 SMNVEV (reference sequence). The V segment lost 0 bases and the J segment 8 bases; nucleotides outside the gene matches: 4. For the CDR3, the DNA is TGTGCCAGCAGTTTATCAAGGGACAGGGGATACACCATATATTTT. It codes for CASSLSRDRGYTIYF.

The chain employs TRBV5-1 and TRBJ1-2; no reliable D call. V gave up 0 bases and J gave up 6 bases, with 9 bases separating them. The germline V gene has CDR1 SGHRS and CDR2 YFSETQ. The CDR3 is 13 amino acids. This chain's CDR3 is CASSLERVDGYTF. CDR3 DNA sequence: TGCGCCAGCAGCTTGGAACGGGTTGATGGCTACACCTTC.

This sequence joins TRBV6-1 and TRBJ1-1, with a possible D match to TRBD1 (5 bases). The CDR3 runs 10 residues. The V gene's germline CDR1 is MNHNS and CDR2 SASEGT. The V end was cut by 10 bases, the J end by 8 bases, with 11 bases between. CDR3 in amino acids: CATTTVEAFF. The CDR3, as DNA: TGTGCCACTACGACAGTGGAAGCTTTCTTT.

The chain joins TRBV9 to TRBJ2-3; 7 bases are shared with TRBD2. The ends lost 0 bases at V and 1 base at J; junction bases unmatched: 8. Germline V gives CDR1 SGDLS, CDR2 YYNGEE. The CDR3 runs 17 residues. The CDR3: CASSVATSGAGTDTQYF. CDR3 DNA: TGTGCCAGCAGCGTAGCTACGAGCGGGGCGGGCACAGATACGCAGTATTTT. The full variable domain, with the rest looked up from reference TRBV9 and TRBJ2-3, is DSGVTQTPKHLITATGQRVTLRCSPRSGDLSVYWYQQSLDQGLQFLIQYYNGEERAKGNILERFSAQQFPDLHSELNLSSLELGDSALYFCASSVATSGAGTDTQYFGPGTRLTVL.

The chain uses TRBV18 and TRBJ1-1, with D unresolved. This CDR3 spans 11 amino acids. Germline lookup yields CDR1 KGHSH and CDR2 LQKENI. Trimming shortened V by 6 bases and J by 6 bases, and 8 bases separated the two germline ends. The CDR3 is CASSSGAEAFF. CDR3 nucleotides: TGTGCCAGCTCTTCAGGTGCTGAAGCTTTCTTT.

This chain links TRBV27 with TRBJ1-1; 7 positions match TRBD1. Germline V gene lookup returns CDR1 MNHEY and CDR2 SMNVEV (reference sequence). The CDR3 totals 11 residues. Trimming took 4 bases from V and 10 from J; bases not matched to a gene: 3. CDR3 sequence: CASSSRQGAFF. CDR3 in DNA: TGTGCCAGCAGTTCTAGACAGGGAGCTTTCTTT.

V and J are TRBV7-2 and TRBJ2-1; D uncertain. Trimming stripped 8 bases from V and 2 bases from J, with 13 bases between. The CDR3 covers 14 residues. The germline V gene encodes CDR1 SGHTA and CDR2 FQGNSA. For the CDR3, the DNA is TGTGCCAGCCGCCCCCCTGGCCCCTACAATGAGCAGTTCTTC. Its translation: CASRPPGPYNEQFF.

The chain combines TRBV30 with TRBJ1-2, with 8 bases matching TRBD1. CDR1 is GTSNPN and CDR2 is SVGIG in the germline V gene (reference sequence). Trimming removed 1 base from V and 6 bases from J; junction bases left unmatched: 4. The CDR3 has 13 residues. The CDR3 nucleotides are TGTGCCTGGAGTGAGGACAGGGACCATGGCTACACCTTC. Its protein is CAWSEDRDHGYTF. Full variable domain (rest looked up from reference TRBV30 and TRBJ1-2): SQTIHQWPATLVQPVGSPLSLECTVEGTSNPNLYWYRQAAGRGLQLLFYSVGIGQISSEVPQNLSASRPQDRQFILSSKKLLLSDSGFYLCAWSEDRDHGYTFGSGTRLTVV.

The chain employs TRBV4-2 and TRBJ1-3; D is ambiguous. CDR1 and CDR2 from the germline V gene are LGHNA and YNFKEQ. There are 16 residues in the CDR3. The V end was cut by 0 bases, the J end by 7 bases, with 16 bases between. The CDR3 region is CASSQEAGLRANTIYF. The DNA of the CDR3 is TGTGCCAGCAGCCAAGAAGCGGGCTTAAGGGCGAACACCATATATTTT.

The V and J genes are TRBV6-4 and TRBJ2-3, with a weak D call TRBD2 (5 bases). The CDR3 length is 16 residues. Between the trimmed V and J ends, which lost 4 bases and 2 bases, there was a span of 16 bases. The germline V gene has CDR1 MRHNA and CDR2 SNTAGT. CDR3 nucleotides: TGTGCCAGCAGTGGGGATAGCGACTTTTCCACAGATACGCAGTATTTT. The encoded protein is CASSGDSDFSTDTQYF.

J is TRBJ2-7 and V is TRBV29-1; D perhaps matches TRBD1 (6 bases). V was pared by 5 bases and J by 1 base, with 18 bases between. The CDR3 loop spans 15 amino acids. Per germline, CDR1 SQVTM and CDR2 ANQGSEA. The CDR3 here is CSVSTPGHPSYEQYF. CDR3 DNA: TGCAGCGTTAGCACCCCGGGACACCCTTCCTACGAGCAGTACTTC.

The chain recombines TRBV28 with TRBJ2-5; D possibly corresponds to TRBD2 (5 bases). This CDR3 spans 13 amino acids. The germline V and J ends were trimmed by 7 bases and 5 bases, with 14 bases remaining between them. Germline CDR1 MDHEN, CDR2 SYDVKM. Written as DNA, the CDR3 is TGTGCCAGCATAGGCGAGGGTAGGGAGACCCAGTACTTC. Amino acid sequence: CASIGEGRETQYF.